The clone carrying this TCR beta chain was counted between two and nine times. Time point in this sample: persistent/refractory GD, antithyroid drugs over 5 years with positive TRAb. PBMC-extracted RNA yielded the TCR library. The sample originates from a study of regulatory T cells in long-lasting Graves disease. Investigators prepared the TCR beta libraries by applying iRepertoire HTBI primers and Arm-PCR of CDR3 regions. TCRdb independently ran MiXCR on the multiplex PCR reads; one entry per CDR3 protein. The repertoire holds roughly 700,000 distinct CDR3 sequences, with about 30% as singletons. Trimming cost V 4 bases and J 13 bases, with 17 bases left between them. The germline V gene encodes CDR1 MNHEY and CDR2 SVGAGI. The length of the CDR3 is 14 residues.

The chain joins TRBV6-5 to TRBJ1-6; a weak D match, TRBD1 (5 bases). The TCR originated in a female donor with Graves disease. The specimen was peripheral blood mononuclear cells (PBMCs), collected when the disease was refractory, from a patient treated with antithyroid drugs. The CDR3 DNA follows: TGTGCCAGCAGTTCTCCGACCGCCCGGGGGCCCCTCCACTTT. Its translation is CASSSPTARGPLHF.